This TCR beta chain appears in the sequencing data of a study of blood T cell repertoires in COVID-19. Original processing methods: Reference gene primer amplification gave estimated nucleated cell counts. Clones were read by immunoSEQ multiplex PCR, and TCRdb kept only the in-frame ones, dropping some. Clone size and the V and J calls come from that table; the DNA yielded D and trimming. Among a few hundred thousand clones listed, more than 80% were seen once. The CDR3 sequence is 17 residues long. Germline V gene lookup returns CDR1 MGHDK and CDR2 SYGVNS. V was clipped by 3 bases and J by 3 bases; unmatched bases: 11.

The receptor was isolated from a man aged 25 to 45 who had recovered from COVID-19. Sequenced material: peripheral blood. V gene TRBV25-1 combines with J gene TRBJ2-1; 7 bases align to TRBD2. Here the CDR3 DNA reads TGTGCCAGCAGTGACCCGGGAAGGGGAGGGGACTACAATGAGCAGTTCTTC. This encodes CASSDPGRGGDYNEQFF. Supplemented by reference TRBV25-1 and TRBJ2-1, the full variable domain reads EADIYQTPRYLVIGTGKKITLECSQTMGHDKMYWYQQDPGMELHLIHYSYGVNSTEKGDLSSESTVSRIRTEHFPLTLESARPSHTSQYLCASSDPGRGGDYNEQFFGPGTRLTVL.